This paragraph covers one TCR beta chain sequence. The CDR3 is 16 amino acids. Trimming at V came to 4 bases and at J to 3 bases, leaving 10 bases not matched to a gene. Germline V gives CDR1 SGHAT, CDR2 FQNNGV. The data were obtained in a study of blood T cell repertoires in COVID-19. The wider study: Samples representing acute and convalescent COVID-19 were sourced from the United States, Italy and Spain. PBMCs, B-cell-depleted T cells, or T cells were the source of the cDNA or gDNA that made up the material.

As processed by the authors: The authors estimated nucleated cell counts from reference gene primer amplification. The data were produced by immunoSEQ multiplex PCR, yet TCRdb's version contains in-frame clones alone and is incomplete. The V and J calls and clone size are taken from that table; D and trimming were inferred from the DNA. The sample has just over 300,000 clones, roughly 87% seen once; the top ten hold just under 9%. Recruitment covered roughly 22 US areas and drew participants whose ages spanned roughly 18 to 100 years. The chain uses TRBV11-2 and TRBJ1-2; 8 bases are shared with TRBD1. This TCR was sampled from a woman aged 18-30 years who had recovered from COVID-19. The sample comprised PBMCs or T cells enriched from blood (not recorded which). In DNA form, the CDR3 reads TGTGCCAGCAGCTCAATCGCAGGGGGCATGTACTATGGCTACACCTTC. It is translated as CASSSIAGGMYYGYTF.